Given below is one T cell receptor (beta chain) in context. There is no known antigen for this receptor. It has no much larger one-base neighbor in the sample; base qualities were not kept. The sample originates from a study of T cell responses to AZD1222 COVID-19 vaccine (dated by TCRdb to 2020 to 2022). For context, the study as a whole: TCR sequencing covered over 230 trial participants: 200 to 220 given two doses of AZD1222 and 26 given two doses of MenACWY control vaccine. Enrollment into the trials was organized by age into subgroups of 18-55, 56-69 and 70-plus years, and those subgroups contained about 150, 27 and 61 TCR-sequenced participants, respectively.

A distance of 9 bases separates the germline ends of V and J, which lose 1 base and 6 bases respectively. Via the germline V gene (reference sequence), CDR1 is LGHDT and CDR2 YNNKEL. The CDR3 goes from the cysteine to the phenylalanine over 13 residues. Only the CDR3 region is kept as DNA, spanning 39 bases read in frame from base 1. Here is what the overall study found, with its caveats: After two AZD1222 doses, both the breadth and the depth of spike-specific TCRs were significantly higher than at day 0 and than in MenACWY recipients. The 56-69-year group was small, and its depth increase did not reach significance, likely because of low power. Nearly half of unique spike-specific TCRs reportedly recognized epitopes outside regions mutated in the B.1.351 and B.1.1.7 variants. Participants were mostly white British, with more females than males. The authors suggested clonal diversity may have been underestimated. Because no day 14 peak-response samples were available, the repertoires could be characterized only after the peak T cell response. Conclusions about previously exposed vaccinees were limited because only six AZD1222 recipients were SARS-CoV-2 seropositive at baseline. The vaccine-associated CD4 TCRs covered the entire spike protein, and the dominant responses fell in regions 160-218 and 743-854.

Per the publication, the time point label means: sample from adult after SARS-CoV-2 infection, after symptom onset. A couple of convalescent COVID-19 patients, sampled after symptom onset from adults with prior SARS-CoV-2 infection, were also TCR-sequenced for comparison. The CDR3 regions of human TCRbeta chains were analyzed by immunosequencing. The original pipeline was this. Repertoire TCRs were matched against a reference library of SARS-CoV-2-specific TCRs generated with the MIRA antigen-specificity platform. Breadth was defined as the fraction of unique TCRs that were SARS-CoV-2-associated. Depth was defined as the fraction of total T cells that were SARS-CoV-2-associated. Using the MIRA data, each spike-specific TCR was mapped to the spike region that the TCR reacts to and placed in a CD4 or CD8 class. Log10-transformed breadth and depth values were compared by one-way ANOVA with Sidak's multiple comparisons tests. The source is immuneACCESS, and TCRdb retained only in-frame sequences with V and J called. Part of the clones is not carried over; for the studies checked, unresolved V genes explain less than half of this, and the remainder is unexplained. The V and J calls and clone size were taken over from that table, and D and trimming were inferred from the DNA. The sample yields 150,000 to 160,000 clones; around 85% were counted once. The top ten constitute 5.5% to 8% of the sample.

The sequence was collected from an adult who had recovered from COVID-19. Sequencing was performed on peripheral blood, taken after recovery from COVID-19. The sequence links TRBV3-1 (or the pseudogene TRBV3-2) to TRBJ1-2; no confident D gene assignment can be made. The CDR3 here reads CASSQVRVNGYTF. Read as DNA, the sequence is TGTGCCAGCAGCCAAGTAAGAGTAAATGGCTACACCTTC.